Listed below are T cell receptor beta chains from one sample, sequenced in a study of PD-L1 blockade in urothelial cancer. Libraries were prepared by immunoSEQ multiplex PCR; TCRdb keeps only in-frame clonotypes and omits some of them. This sample yields roughly 76,000 clones, of which approximately 89% are seen a single time; about 0.94% belongs to the top ten. The sample consisted of PBMCs, taken around atezolizumab (anti-PD-L1) treatment. Every receptor here comes from a woman of 80 years or more with urothelial cancer. Both conserved end residues are part of each CDR3. The D gene is left open where the match is weak. Not all rows give a size; the values are once, few, many and, for expanded clones, a class.

j_call clone_size v_call d_call cdr3_aa cdr3_nt
TRBJ2-3 NA TRBV7-8 NA CASSLRRQVRTDTQYF TGTGCCAGCAGCTTACGTAGACAGGTTCGCACAGATACGCAGTATTTT
TRBJ2-1 NA TRBV7-3 NA CASAPSPGLSDNEQFF TGTGCCAGCGCCCCCTCCCCGGGACTTTCGGACAATGAGCAGTTCTTC
TRBJ2-3 NA TRBV16 TRBD2 CASSQSGGPSTDTQYF TGTGCCAGCAGCCAATCGGGAGGGCCTAGCACAGATACGCAGTATTTT
TRBJ1-2 NA TRBV6-1 NA CASKVDGNGYTF TGTGCCAGCAAAGTGGACGGGAATGGCTACACCTTC
TRBJ2-2 once TRBV28 TRBD2 CASSPGLAGDGTGELFF TGTGCCAGCAGTCCGGGACTAGCGGGAGATGGCACCGGGGAGCTGTTTTTT
TRBJ2-1 NA TRBV7-9 NA CASSPGSNEQFF TGTGCCAGCAGCCCCGGGAGCAATGAGCAGTTCTTC
TRBJ2-1 NA TRBV13 NA CASSTPGLGEQFF TGTGCCAGCAGCACCCCAGGGTTGGGTGAGCAGTTCTTC
TRBJ2-6 NA TRBV6-4 NA CASSPGGFGANVLTF TGTGCCAGCAGTCCCGGAGGGTTCGGGGCCAACGTCCTGACTTTC
TRBJ1-2 NA TRBV7-3 NA CASSLDRTNYGYTF TGTGCCAGCAGCTTAGACAGGACAAACTATGGCTACACCTTC
TRBJ2-7 NA TRBV14 TRBD1 CASSPPTGKGIYEQYF TGTGCCAGCAGCCCCCCGACAGGGAAAGGGATCTACGAGCAGTACTTC
TRBJ1-5 NA TRBV7-3 TRBD1 CASSLTGTGGLQPQHF TGTGCCAGCAGCTTAACCGGGACAGGGGGGTTGCAGCCCCAGCATTTT